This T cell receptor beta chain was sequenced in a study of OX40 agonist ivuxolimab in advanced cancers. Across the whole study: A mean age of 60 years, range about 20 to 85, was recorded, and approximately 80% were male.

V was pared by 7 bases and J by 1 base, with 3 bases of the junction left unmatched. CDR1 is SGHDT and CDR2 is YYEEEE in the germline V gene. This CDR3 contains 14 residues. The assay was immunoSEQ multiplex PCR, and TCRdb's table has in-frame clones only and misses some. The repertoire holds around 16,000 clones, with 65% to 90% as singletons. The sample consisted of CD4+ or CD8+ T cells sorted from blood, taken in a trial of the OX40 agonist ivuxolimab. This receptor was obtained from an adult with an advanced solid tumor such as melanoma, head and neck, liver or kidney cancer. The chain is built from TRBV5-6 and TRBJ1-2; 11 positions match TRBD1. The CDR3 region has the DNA TGTGCCAGCCGAGGGACAGGGGGTAACTATGGCTACACCTTC. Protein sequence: CASRGTGGNYGYTF.